A single sample gave rise to the 21 T cell receptor beta chains below, sequenced in a study of molecular identifiers for immune sequencing clone quantification. TCRdb re-called the PCR reads through MiXCR, storing one row per CDR3 protein. The sample includes more than 550,000 distinct CDR3 sequences, about 25% seen only once; the top ten take approximately 0.75%. The specimen was naive CD8+ T cells from blood, with Jurkat cell RNA spiked in. This sample's subset: FACS-sorted CD8+CD4-CCR7+CD45RA+ naive T cells. These receptors were obtained from a human donor in good health. Some libraries in this study had Jurkat cell RNA spiked in.

There are many counts of this clonotype. The genes are TRBV6-6 and TRBJ2-3; 12 nucleotides align to TRBD2. The CDR3 runs 20 residues. CDR1 and CDR2 (germline): MNHNY, SVGAGI (reference sequence). V was pared by 0 bases and J by 4 bases, with 14 bases of the junction left unmatched. CDR3 loop: CASSYSELAGGPSQSDTQYF. The CDR3 bases are TGTGCCAGCAGTTACTCGGAGCTAGCGGGGGGGCCGAGTCAATCAGATACGCAGTATTTT.

The V call is TRBV7-9, the J call TRBJ2-2; D is unresolved. With 1 base removed from V and 1 base from J, the gap between germline ends came to 7 bases. The germline V gene has CDR1 SEHNR and CDR2 FQNEAQ (reference sequence). The CDR3 loop spans 15 amino acids. CDR3 in DNA: TGTGCCAGCAGCTTAGAAGTGGGGAACACCGGGGAGCTGTTTTTT. It translates to CASSLEVGNTGELFF. The full variable domain, its missing parts supplied by reference TRBV7-9 and TRBJ2-2, is DTGVSQNPRHKITKRGQNVTFRCDPISEHNRLYWYRQTLGQGPEFLTYFQNEAQLEKSRLLSDRFSAERPKGSFSTLEIQRTEQGDSAMYLCASSLEVGNTGELFFGEGSRLTVL.

Notes on this clonotype: A single base separates this from a much larger clone, so it may be a read error. The chain joins TRBV7-9 to TRBJ1-3, with TRBD1 as a possible D gene (6 bases). The CDR3 is 12 residues long. The germline V gene encodes CDR1 SEHNR and CDR2 FQNEAQ (reference sequence). CDR3 bases: TGTACCAGCAGCTCACAGGGTAACACCATATATTTT. Protein sequence: CTSSSQGNTIYF.

This clonotype was seen more than once but under ten times. The chain is built from TRBV6-2 or TRBV6-3 and TRBJ2-6, with 10 bases aligning to TRBD2. The germline V gene has CDR1 MNHEY and CDR2 SVGEGT. V was pared by 5 bases and J by 1 base, with 17 bases of the junction left unmatched. CDR3 length: 21 residues. The CDR3 spells CASSPIPGLANVWSGANVLTF. The CDR3 coding sequence is TGTGCCAGCAGTCCGATTCCGGGACTAGCGAATGTGTGGTCTGGGGCCAACGTCCTGACTTTC.

This clonotype has more than one count but fewer than ten. The V gene is TRBV6-2 or TRBV6-3, the J gene TRBJ2-4; TRBD2 agrees at 14 bases. V lost 5 bases, J lost 4 bases, and 1 base stayed unmatched. The CDR3 runs 15 residues. In germline, CDR1 is MNHEY, CDR2 SVGEGT. The CDR3 sequence is CASSRTSGGKNIQYF. The CDR3 DNA is TGTGCCAGCAGTAGGACTAGCGGGGGGAAAAACATTCAGTACTTC.

A word on this clonotype: This likely comes from a read error, as the CDR3 has no conserved phenylalanine or tryptophan at its end. The chain employs TRBV6-6 and TRBJ2-7, with 8 bases fitting TRBD1. This CDR3 spans 13 amino acids. The V gene's germline CDR1 is MNHNY and CDR2 SVGAGI (reference sequence). The trim removed 3 bases at V and 5 bases at J, leaving 3 bases unmatched. The CDR3 nucleotides are TGTGCCAGCAGTTATCAGGGGGCGGACGAGCAGTACTCC. This gives the protein CASSYQGADEQYS.

The CDR3 sequence: CASSYLRPNEQYF. The CDR3 DNA reads TGTGCCAGCAGTTACCTGAGGCCCAACGAGCAGTACTTC. This rearrangement joins TRBV6-5 to TRBJ2-7, with D unresolved. This CDR3 contains 13 residues. V dropped 2 bases and J dropped 5 bases, with 10 bases sitting between them. Per the germline V gene, CDR1 is MNHEY and CDR2 is SVGAGI.

The chain couples TRBV19 to TRBJ2-2, with 11 bases identical to TRBD2. The CDR3 is made up of 16 amino acids. The trim removed 3 bases at V and 5 bases at J, leaving 5 bases unmatched. The V gene's germline CDR1 is LNHDA and CDR2 SQIVND (reference sequence). The chain's CDR3 is CASSIRTSGPTGELFF. The CDR3 nucleotides are TGTGCCAGTAGTATCCGGACTAGCGGGCCAACCGGGGAGCTGTTTTTT.

On this clonotype itself: A junction end diverges from the germline sequence, so it may reflect a read error. The chain is built from TRBV2 and TRBJ1-1; a possible D gene is TRBD1 (6 bases). CDR3 length: 13 residues. CDR1 and CDR2 from the germline V gene are SNHLY and FYNNEI. The CDR3 DNA reads as TGTGCCAGCGGTGACAGGCACAACACTGAAGCTTTCTTT. This codes for CASGDRHNTEAFF.

This chain joins TRBV28 and TRBJ2-1; 7 bases match TRBD2. Germline CDR1 is MDHEN and CDR2 is SYDVKM. CDR3 size: 17 residues. V shed 3 bases, J shed 3 bases, and the junction held 11 bases outside the gene matches. The CDR3 DNA follows: TGTGCCAGCAGTTTGAGTGGGCGGGAGACCCACTACAATGAGCAGTTCTTC. Its protein product is CASSLSGRETHYNEQFF.

The chain links TRBV9 to TRBJ2-3; 8 bases fit TRBD2. The junction had 7 bases not matched to a gene; V was cut back by 3 bases and J by 1 base. This CDR3 comprises 16 residues. Germline CDR1 is SGDLS and CDR2 is YYNGEE. The CDR3 spells CASSAGGGTRTDTQYF. In DNA, the CDR3 is TGTGCCAGCAGCGCCGGGGGGGGAACTCGCACAGATACGCAGTATTTT.

A remark on this clonotype: This likely comes from a read error, as the CDR3 has no conserved phenylalanine or tryptophan at its end. This rearrangement joins TRBV18 to TRBJ1-1; D is undetermined. This CDR3 has 16 amino acids. The V end lost 3 bases, the J end lost 0 bases, and 14 bases lay between the germline ends. Looked up from germline, CDR1 is KGHSH and CDR2 is LQKENI. The CDR3 region is CASSPPGWQLNTEAFS. CDR3 DNA sequence: TGTGCCAGCTCACCCCCCGGATGGCAGTTGAACACTGAAGCTTTCTCT.

In regard to this clonotype: A much larger clone differs by one base, so this may be a read error. The rearrangement uses TRBV5-3 and TRBJ2-2, with a weak D call TRBD2 (5 bases). TRBV5-3 is given ORF status, its function remaining uncertain. The CDR3 has 14 amino acids. The CDR3 DNA reads TGTGCCAGCAGCTTGGTGGAGAACACCGGGAAGCTGTTTTTT. It encodes CASSLVENTGKLFF.

The rearrangement joins TRBV27 to TRBJ2-7; 12 nucleotides line up with TRBD2. Looked up from germline, CDR1 is MNHEY and CDR2 is SMNVEV (reference sequence). CDR3 length equals 15 residues. V was pared by 3 bases and J by 6 bases, with 6 bases of the junction left unmatched. The DNA of the CDR3 is TGTGCCAGCAGTTTCGGACTAGCGGGACGGACCGAGCAGTACTTC. Translated, it gives CASSFGLAGRTEQYF.

This clonotype turned up a few times. The J gene is TRBJ2-5, the V gene TRBV18; 9 bases map to TRBD2. Germline V gene data show CDR1 as KGHSH and CDR2 as LQKENI. J gave up 4 bases and V 0 bases, and 6 bases lay outside the gene matches. CDR3 length: 16 residues. The CDR3 region is CASSPPASGGPETQYF. In nucleotides, the CDR3 is TGTGCCAGCTCACCACCGGCGAGCGGGGGGCCAGAGACCCAGTACTTC.

This chain connects TRBV20-1 to TRBJ1-1; D is ambiguous. There are 15 residues in the CDR3. The ends were cut back, 7 bases at V and 0 bases at J, with 18 bases in the middle. Per germline, CDR1 DFQATT and CDR2 SNEGSKA (reference sequence). The CDR3 loop reads CSVSGMSVMNTEAFF. CDR3 sequence (DNA): TGCAGTGTCTCTGGGATGTCCGTCATGAACACTGAAGCTTTCTTT.

There are a few counts of this clonotype. The V call is TRBV7-6, the J call TRBJ1-3; D remains unclear. Looked up from germline, CDR1 is SGHVS and CDR2 is FNYEAQ. CDR3 size: 15 residues. Trimming took off 1 base at V and 2 bases at J, with 9 bases between the two ends. The chain's CDR3 is CASSLGPGPGNTIYF. For the CDR3, the DNA is TGTGCCAGCAGCTTAGGTCCAGGCCCTGGAAACACCATATATTTT.

The rearrangement links TRBV19 to TRBJ2-2; D unresolved. Trimming took 3 bases from V and 1 from J, leaving 12 bases between them. The CDR3 sequence is 16 residues long. CDR1 is LNHDA and CDR2 is SQIVND in the germline V gene (reference sequence). CDR3 DNA: TGTGCCAGTAGTATTCCGCTTTCAGGGAACACCGGGGAGCTGTTTTTT. This sequence encodes CASSIPLSGNTGELFF.

V gene TRBV19 combines with J gene TRBJ1-2; D gene ambiguous. CDR1 and CDR2 from the germline V gene are LNHDA and SQIVND (reference sequence). V was shortened by 3 bases and J by 5 bases, with 10 bases between the two germline ends. The CDR3 extends over 13 amino acids. The CDR3 sequence: CASSINTAYGYTF. CDR3 nucleotide sequence: TGTGCCAGTAGTATTAACACCGCGTATGGCTACACCTTC.

In its sample, this clonotype was seen many times. The J gene is TRBJ1-1, the V gene TRBV9, with 8 positions matching TRBD1. The CDR3 is made up of 14 amino acids. After removal of 3 bases from V and 4 bases from J, the junction contained 5 bases not matched to a gene. The germline V gene has CDR1 SGDLS and CDR2 YYNGEE. CDR3 bases: TGTGCCAGCAGCGGAAGCAGGGGGCTCACTGAAGCTTTCTTT. Protein: CASSGSRGLTEAFF.

The sample holds a few counts of this clonotype. This chain joins TRBV21-1 and TRBJ2-7; the DNA was not used to check the table's D call, TRBD1. TRBV21-1 is deemed a pseudogene. The CDR3 is 15 amino acids. This chain's CDR3 is CASSSRTGRIYEQYF. DNA for the CDR3: TGTGCCAGCAGCTCCCGGACAGGGAGAATCTACGAGCAGTACTTC.